The source of this T cell receptor beta chain is a study of CXCR4 blockade with PD-1 therapy in pancreatic cancer. Unmatched junction bases numbered 3, after V lost 3 bases and J lost 2 bases. Germline V gene data show CDR1 as KGHSH and CDR2 as LQKENI. The CDR3 consists of 15 residues. Study conclusions and caveats: Without paired alpha-beta data, shared specificity of dominant clones is unconfirmed. Frequent tumor clones were encoded by many distinct rearrangements, suggesting shared antigens.

Method: immunoSEQ multiplex PCR; TCRdb's copy keeps in-frame clones and lacks some. The table has over a thousand clones, around 40% seen once. With respect to this clone: Its antigen remains unidentified.

Source material: tumor tissue. The chain employs TRBV18 and TRBJ2-3; 9 bases fit TRBD2. The receptor comes from a human donor with pancreatic ductal adenocarcinoma. The CDR3 nucleotides are TGTGCCAGCTCACCGCTAGCGGGGACCACAGATACGCAGTATTTT. This codes for CASSPLAGTTDTQYF.